The 3 T cell receptor beta chains below were found in one sample sequenced in a study of molecular identifiers for immune sequencing clone quantification. TCRdb re-called the PCR reads through MiXCR, storing one row per CDR3 protein. The sample includes approximately 550,000 distinct CDR3 sequences, about 20% of them seen just once. Material: naive CD8+ T cells from blood, with Jurkat cell RNA spiked in. Subset reported: FACS-sorted CD8+CD4-CCR7+CD45RA+ naive T cells. All receptors come from a human donor in good health. Some libraries in this study had Jurkat cell RNA spiked in.

The chain has TRBV5-8 and TRBJ2-1; D might be TRBD2 (6 bases). V was pared by 0 bases and J by 7 bases, with 14 bases between. The CDR3 runs 15 residues. Germline V gives CDR1 SGHTS, CDR2 YDEGEE. CDR3 DNA sequence: TGTGCCAGCAGCTTGGGCGGGGCCAGTGCTAATGAGCAGTTCTTC. Translating gives CASSLGGASANEQFF.

This clonotype has at least ten counts. This rearrangement joins TRBV27 to TRBJ2-1, with D possibly called TRBD1 or TRBD2 (5 bases each). Germline CDR1 is MNHEY and CDR2 is SMNVEV (reference sequence). Trimming took 7 bases from V and 6 from J, leaving 16 bases between them. This CDR3 is 14 amino acids long. The DNA of the CDR3 is TGTGCCAGCACCCTACGGGGACCCCTCAATGAGCAGTTCTTC. Protein: CASTLRGPLNEQFF.

The table lists this clonotype with a few counts. The chain combines TRBV27 with TRBJ1-2; D remains unclear. Trimming cost V 4 bases and J 0 bases, with 18 bases left between them. This CDR3 spans 17 amino acids. Per the germline V gene, CDR1 is MNHEY and CDR2 is SMNVEV (reference sequence). Here the CDR3 reads CASSSGWSGKANYGYTF. DNA for the CDR3: TGTGCCAGCAGTTCGGGATGGTCGGGCAAAGCTAACTATGGCTACACCTTC.